The clone carrying this TCR beta chain was recorded a few times. No antigen is known for it. CDR1 SNHLY and CDR2 FYNNEI come from the germline V gene. The CDR3 is 13 amino acids. V gave up 7 bases and J gave up 7 bases, with 17 bases separating them. Amplification yielded TCR beta CDR3 regions, with RNA transcripts as the source. During a first-round RT-PCR of the TCR CDR3, the HTBI primer set was used. TCRdb used MiXCR to reprocess the multiplex PCR reads, holding one entry per CDR3 protein. This sample has around 300,000 distinct CDR3 sequences; roughly 13% occur once, and the top ten carry almost 35%. These data belong to a study of T cells in Graves' hyperthyroidism and ophthalmopathy. Notes on the study in general: In simple terms, a model built on 13 V-J features told ophthalmopathy apart from stable hyperthyroidism.

The sequencing sample was made of blood. V gene TRBV2 combines with J gene TRBJ2-7, with D perhaps matching TRBD2 (8 bases). The clonotype comes from a woman in her 40s with Graves' ophthalmopathy. CDR3 in amino acids: CASNREGAYEQYF. CDR3 DNA: TGTGCCAGCAATCGGGAGGGGGCTTATGAGCAGTACTTC. The variable domain in full, completed from reference TRBV2 and TRBJ2-7, reads EPEVTQTPSHQVTQMGQEVILRCVPISNHLYFYWYRQILGQKVEFLVSFYNNEISEKSEIFDDQFSVERPDGSNFTLKIRSTKLEDSAMYFCASNREGAYEQYFGPGTRLTVT.